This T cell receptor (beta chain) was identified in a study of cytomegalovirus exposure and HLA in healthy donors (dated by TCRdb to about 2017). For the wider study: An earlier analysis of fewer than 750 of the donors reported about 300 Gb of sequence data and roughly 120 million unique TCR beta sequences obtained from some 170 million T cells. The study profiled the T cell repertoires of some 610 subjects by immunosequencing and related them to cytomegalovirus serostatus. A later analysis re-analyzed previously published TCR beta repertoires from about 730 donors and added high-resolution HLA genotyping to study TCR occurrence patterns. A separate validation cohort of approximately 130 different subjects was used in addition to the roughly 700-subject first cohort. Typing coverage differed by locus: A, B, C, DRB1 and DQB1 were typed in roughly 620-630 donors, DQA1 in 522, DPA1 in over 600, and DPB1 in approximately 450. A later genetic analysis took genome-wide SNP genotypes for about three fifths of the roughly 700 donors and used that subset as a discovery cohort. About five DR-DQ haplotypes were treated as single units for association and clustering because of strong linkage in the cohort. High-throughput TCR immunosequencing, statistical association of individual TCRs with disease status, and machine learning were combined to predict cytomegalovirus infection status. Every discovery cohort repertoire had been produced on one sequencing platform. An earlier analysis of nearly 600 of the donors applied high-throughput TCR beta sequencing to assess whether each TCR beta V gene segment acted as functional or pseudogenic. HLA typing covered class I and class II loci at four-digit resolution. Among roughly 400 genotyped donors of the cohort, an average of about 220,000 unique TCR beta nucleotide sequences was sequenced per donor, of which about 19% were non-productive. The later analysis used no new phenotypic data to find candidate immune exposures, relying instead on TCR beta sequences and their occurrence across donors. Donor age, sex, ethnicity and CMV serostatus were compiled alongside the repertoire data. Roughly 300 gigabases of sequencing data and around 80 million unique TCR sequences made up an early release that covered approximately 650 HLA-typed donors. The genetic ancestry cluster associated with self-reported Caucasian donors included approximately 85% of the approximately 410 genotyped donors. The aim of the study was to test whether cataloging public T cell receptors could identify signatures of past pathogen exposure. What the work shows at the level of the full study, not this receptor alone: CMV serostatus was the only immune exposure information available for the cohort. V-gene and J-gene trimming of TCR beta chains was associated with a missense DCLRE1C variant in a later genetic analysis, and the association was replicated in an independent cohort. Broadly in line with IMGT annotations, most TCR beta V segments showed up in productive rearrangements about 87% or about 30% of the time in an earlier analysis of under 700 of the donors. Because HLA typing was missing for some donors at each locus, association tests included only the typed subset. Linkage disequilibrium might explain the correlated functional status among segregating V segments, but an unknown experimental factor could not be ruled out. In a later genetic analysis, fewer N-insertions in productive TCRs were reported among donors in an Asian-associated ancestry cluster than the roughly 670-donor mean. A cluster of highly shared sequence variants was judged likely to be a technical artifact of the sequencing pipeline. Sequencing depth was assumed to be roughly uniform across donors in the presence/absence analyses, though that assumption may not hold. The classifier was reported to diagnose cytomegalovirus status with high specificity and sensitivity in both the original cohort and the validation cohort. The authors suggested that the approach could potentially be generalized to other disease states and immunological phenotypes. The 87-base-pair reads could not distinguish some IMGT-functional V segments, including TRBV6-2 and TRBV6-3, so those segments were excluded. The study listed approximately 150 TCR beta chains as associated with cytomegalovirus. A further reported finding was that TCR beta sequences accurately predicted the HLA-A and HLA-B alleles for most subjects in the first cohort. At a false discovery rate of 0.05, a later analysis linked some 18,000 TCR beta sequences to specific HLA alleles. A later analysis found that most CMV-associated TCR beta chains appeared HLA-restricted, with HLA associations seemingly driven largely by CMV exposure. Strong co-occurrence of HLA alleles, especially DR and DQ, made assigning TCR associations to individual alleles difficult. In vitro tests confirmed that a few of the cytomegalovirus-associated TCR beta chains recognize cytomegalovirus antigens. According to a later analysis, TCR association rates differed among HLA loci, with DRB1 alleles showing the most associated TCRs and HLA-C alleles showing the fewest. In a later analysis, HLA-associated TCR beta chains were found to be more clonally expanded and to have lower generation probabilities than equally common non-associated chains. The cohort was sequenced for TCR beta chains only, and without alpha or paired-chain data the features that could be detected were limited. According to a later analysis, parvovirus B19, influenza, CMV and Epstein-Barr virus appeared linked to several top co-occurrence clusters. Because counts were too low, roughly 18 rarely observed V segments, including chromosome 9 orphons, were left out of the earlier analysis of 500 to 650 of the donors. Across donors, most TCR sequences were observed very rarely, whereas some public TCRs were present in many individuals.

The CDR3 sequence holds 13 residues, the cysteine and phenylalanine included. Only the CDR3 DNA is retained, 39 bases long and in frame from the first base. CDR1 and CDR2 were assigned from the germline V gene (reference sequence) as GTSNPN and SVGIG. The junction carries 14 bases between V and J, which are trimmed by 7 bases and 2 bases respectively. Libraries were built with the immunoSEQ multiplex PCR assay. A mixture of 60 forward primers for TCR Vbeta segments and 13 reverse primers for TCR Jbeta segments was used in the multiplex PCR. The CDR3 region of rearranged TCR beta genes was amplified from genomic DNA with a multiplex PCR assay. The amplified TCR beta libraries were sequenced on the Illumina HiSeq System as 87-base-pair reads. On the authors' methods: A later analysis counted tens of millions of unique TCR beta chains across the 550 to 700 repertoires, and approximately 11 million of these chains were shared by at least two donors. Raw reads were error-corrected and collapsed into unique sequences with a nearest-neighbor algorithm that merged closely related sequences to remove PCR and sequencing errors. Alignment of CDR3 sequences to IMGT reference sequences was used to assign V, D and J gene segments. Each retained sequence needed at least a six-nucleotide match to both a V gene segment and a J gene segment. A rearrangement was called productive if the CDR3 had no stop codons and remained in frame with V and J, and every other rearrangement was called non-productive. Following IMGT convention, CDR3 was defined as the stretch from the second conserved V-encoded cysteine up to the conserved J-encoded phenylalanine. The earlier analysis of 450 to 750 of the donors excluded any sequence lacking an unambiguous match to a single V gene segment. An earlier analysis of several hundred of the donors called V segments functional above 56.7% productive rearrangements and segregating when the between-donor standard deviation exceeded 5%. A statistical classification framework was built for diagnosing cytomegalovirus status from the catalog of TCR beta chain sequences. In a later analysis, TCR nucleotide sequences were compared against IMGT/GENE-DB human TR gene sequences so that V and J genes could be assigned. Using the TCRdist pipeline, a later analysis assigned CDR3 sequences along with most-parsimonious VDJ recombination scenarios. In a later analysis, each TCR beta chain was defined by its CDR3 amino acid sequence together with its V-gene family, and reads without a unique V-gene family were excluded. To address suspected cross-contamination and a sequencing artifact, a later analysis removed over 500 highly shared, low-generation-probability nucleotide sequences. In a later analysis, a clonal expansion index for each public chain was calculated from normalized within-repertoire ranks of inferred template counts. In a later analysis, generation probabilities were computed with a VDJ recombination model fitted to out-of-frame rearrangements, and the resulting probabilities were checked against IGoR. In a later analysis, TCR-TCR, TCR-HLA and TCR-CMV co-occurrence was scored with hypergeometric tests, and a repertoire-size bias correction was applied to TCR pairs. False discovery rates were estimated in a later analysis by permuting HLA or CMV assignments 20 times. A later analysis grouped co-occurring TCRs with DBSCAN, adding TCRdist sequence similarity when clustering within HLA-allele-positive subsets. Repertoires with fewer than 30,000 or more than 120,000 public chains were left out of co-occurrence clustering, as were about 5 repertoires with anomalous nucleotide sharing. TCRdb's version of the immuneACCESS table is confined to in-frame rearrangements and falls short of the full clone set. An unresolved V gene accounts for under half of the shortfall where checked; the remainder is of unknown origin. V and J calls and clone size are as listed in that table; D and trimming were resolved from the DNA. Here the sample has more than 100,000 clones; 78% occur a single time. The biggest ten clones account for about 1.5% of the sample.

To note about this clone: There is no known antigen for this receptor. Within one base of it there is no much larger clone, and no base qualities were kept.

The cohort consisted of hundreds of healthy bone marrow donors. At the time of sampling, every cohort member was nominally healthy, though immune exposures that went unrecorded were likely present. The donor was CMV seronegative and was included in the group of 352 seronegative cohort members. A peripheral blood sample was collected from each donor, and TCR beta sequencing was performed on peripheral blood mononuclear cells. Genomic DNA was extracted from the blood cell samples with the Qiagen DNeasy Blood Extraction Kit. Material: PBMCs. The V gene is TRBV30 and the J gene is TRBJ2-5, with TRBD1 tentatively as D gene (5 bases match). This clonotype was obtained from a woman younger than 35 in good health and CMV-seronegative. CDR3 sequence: CAFSRRQQETQYF. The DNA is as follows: TGTGCCTTTTCCCGGCGACAGCAAGAGACCCAGTACTTC.